Below, 17 T cell receptor beta chains from the same sample are listed, as sequenced in a study of human T cells and chemical hapten exposure. Time point noted: patch test 2, 6 weeks after DPC sensitization. Specified treatment: therapeutic diphenylcyclopropenone sensitization with weekly scalp DPC. MiXCR, applied by TCRdb to the RACE reads, yields one record per CDR3 protein. The repertoire holds about 140,000 distinct CDR3 sequences, with over 9.5% as singletons. The sequencing here drew on whole blood, taken in connection with sensitization to the hapten diphenylcyclopropenone (DPC). The receptors stem from a woman in her forties or fifties with alopecia areata. Some clones in this sample may be carry-over from other donors' samples.

This clonotype was seen repeatedly, ten times or more. The chain has TRBV19 and TRBJ2-7, with D possibly being TRBD2 (6 bases). Trimming stripped 3 bases from V and 5 bases from J, with 17 bases between. The germline V gene encodes CDR1 LNHDA and CDR2 SQIVND (reference sequence). CDR3 size: 15 residues. The CDR3 sequence is CASSMGSGGKNEQYF. In DNA, the CDR3 is TGTGCCAGTAGTATGGGAAGTGGGGGGAAAAACGAGCAGTACTTC.

The rearrangement uses TRBV6-6 and TRBJ1-3; a weak D match, TRBD1 (6 bases). The germline V and J ends were trimmed by 10 bases and 0 bases, with 13 bases remaining between them. This CDR3 has 14 amino acids. Germline V lookup: CDR1 MNHNY, CDR2 SVGAGI (reference sequence). The DNA of the CDR3 is TGTGCCATATGTACAGGGTCCTCTGGAAACACCATATATTTT. Its protein product is CAICTGSSGNTIYF.

The rearrangement links TRBV20-1 to TRBJ1-1; no clear D. V was trimmed by 1 base and J by 3 bases, leaving 6 bases between them. The CDR3 spans 12 residues. Germline CDR1 and CDR2: DFQATT and SNEGSKA (reference sequence). The CDR3 is CSARGEYTEAFF. CDR3 bases: TGCAGTGCTAGAGGGGAATACACTGAAGCTTTCTTT.

This clonotype has only one observation. The J gene is TRBJ2-7, the V gene TRBV29-1; D is unresolved. Germline CDR1 is SQVTM and CDR2 is ANQGSEA. This CDR3 region has 12 residues. V was pared by 4 bases and J by 5 bases, with 12 bases between. In nucleotides, the CDR3 is TGCAGCGTTGTCGGGCTTAGGAACGAGCAGTACTTC. This translates into CSVVGLRNEQYF.

This clonotype was seen a handful of times. The J gene is TRBJ2-1, the V gene TRBV20-1; TRBD2 is a possible D gene (5 bases). Germline V lookup: CDR1 DFQATT, CDR2 SNEGSKA (reference sequence). The CDR3 covers 14 residues. V dropped 4 bases and J dropped 9 bases, with 19 bases sitting between them. The CDR3 bases are TGCAGTGCTATTTTCACAGCCCCGGGATCTGAGCAGTTCTTC. This gives the protein CSAIFTAPGSEQFF.

This clonotype was picked up many times. CDR3 coding DNA: TGTGCCAGTAAGCAAGACAGACCCCTTGGAGAGACCCAGTACTTC. As protein: CASKQDRPLGETQYF. The gene calls are TRBV7-9 and TRBJ2-5; TRBD1 is a possible D gene (5 bases). Deletions cut 9 bases from V and 4 bases from J, with 21 bases between. Germline CDR1 reads SEHNR; CDR2 reads FQNEAQ (reference sequence). The CDR3 contains 15 residues.

In this sample, this clonotype turned up a few times. This chain uses TRBV7-9 with TRBJ2-1; no clear D. The CDR3 is made up of 13 amino acids. Between the trimmed V and J ends, which lost 4 bases and 5 bases, there was a span of 9 bases. CDR1 SEHNR and CDR2 FQNEAQ come from the germline V gene (reference sequence). The DNA for the CDR3 is TGTGCCAGCAGCTCTTACATAAACAATGAGCAGTTCTTC. This translates into CASSSYINNEQFF.

This clonotype was detected a few times. The V call is TRBV18, the J call TRBJ1-1, with D maybe TRBD1 (5 bases). The V gene lost 2 bases and the J gene lost 4 bases, with 8 bases spanning the gap. The CDR3 extends over 13 amino acids. Germline assignment: CDR1 KGHSH and CDR2 LQKENI. CDR3 bases: TGTGCCAGCTCACCATGGGGGGGCACTGAAGCTTTCTTT. Its translation: CASSPWGGTEAFF. Full variable domain (missing parts from reference TRBV18 and TRBJ1-1): NAGVMQNPRHLVRRRGQEARLRCSPMKGHSHVYWYRQLPEEGLKFMVYLQKENIIDESGMPKERFSAEFPKEGPSILRIQQVVRGDSAAYFCASSPWGGTEAFFGQGTRLTVV.

This clonotype was seen more than once but under ten times. The chain uses TRBV6-5 and TRBJ2-5; tentatively, D is TRBD1 (6 bases). V dropped 6 bases and J dropped 1 base, with 12 bases sitting between them. The germline V gene has CDR1 MNHEY and CDR2 SVGAGI. The CDR3 runs 14 residues. The CDR3 DNA follows: TGTGCCAGCAGGGTACAGGGCACCCAAGAGACCCAGTACTTC. This encodes CASRVQGTQETQYF.

CDR3 nucleotides: TGCAGCGATGGACTAGCGGGAGGGAATGAGCAGTTCTTC. Amino acids: CSDGLAGGNEQFF. V usage is TRBV29-1 and J usage is TRBJ2-1; 15 nucleotides agree with TRBD2. With V trimmed by 7 bases and J by 7 bases, 2 bases remained unmatched. The CDR3 contains 13 residues. Germline V gene lookup returns CDR1 SQVTM and CDR2 ANQGSEA.

This clonotype was picked up many times. The genes are TRBV29-1 and TRBJ2-1; D is unclear. CDR3 length equals 10 residues. Germline V gives CDR1 SQVTM, CDR2 ANQGSEA. With 5 bases removed from V and 6 bases from J, the gap between germline ends came to 5 bases. The CDR3 nucleotides read TGCAGCGTTACCCTCAATGAGCAGTTCTTC. This translates into CSVTLNEQFF.

In this sample, this clonotype turned up a few times. The rearrangement joins TRBV20-1 to TRBJ2-1; TRBD2 is a possible D gene (5 bases). The V end was cut by 6 bases, the J end by 1 base, with 10 bases between. Germline V CDR1 and CDR2: DFQATT, SNEGSKA (reference sequence). The CDR3 is made up of 13 amino acids. CDR3 residues: CSAVAFSYNEQFF. For the CDR3, the DNA is TGCAGTGCCGTAGCGTTTTCCTACAATGAGCAGTTCTTC.

J is TRBJ2-7 and V is TRBV18; 10 nucleotides align to TRBD2. The CDR3 is made up of 15 amino acids. Germline V gene data show CDR1 as KGHSH and CDR2 as LQKENI. Unmatched junction bases numbered 1, after V lost 0 bases and J lost 2 bases. The CDR3 bases are TGTGCCAGCTCACCACCCGGGACTAGCGCCTACGAGCAGTACTTC. Residues: CASSPPGTSAYEQYF.

This clonotype was found a few times. This sequence joins TRBV5-5 and TRBJ1-5; 9 bases map to TRBD1. The CDR3 is made up of 15 amino acids. Germline values: CDR1 SGHKS, CDR2 YYEKEE (reference sequence). V gave up 4 bases and J gave up 7 bases; unmatched junction bases: 9. DNA for the CDR3: TGTGCCAGCAGCCGCGGGACAGGGTATGCACAGCCCCAGCATTTT. Amino acid sequence: CASSRGTGYAQPQHF.

This clonotype was observed a handful of times. The gene calls are TRBV20-1 and TRBJ2-7; 10 bases line up with TRBD2. Germline V gene data show CDR1 as DFQATT and CDR2 as SNEGSKA (reference sequence). The J segment lost 5 bases and the V segment lost 5 bases, leaving 9 bases of the junction unmatched. The CDR3 sequence is 14 residues long. Written as DNA, the CDR3 is TGCAGTGCTCCAATAGCGGGAGGAAAAGACGAGCAGTACTTC. Translated: CSAPIAGGKDEQYF.

The genes are TRBV6-2 or TRBV6-3 and TRBJ1-1; 8 bases align to TRBD1. Germline V gene data show CDR1 as MNHEY and CDR2 as SVGEGT. The CDR3 covers 16 residues. The V gene end was trimmed by 2 bases and the J gene end by 6 bases; junction bases not matched to a gene: 11. The CDR3 is CASSYTPGQAAPEAFF. The CDR3 nucleotides read TGTGCCAGCAGTTACACTCCGGGACAGGCAGCCCCTGAAGCTTTCTTT.

Only a few counts were recorded for this clonotype. The V and J genes are TRBV13 and TRBJ2-7; D unclear. Trimming took 4 bases from V and 2 from J, leaving 12 bases between them. Germline V gene data show CDR1 as PRHDT and CDR2 as FYEKMQ (reference sequence). This CDR3 spans 14 amino acids. The CDR3 DNA follows: TGTGCCAGCAGCTCCTATAAGGATCCCTACGAGCAGTACTTC. Its protein is CASSSYKDPYEQYF.